These T cell receptor beta chains were read from a single sample in a study of blood T cell repertoires in COVID-19. Produced via immunoSEQ multiplex PCR; TCRdb's table is partial and in-frame only. The table shows 200,000 to 250,000 clones, with around nine tenths occurring only once. Sequenced input: PBMCs or T cells enriched from blood (not recorded which). Source of these receptors: a woman aged 18-29 years who had recovered from COVID-19. CDR3s include the opening cysteine and the closing phenylalanine or tryptophan. D genes are given only for firm matches. For some rows the clone size is stated as once, few or many, or as a class when expanded; others skip it.

V gene	D gene	clone size	J gene	CDR3 protein	CDR3 DNA
TRBV7-9	.	.	TRBJ1-6	CASSLFGQYSPLHF	TGTGCCAGCAGCTTATTTGGACAGTATTCACCCCTCCACTTT
TRBV28	.	once	TRBJ2-2	CASTAYKWGQNTGELFF	TGTGCCAGCACTGCCTATAAGTGGGGACAGAACACCGGGGAGCTGTTTTTT
TRBV15	.	.	TRBJ1-3	CATSRAQGAGNTIYF	TGTGCCACCAGCAGAGCACAGGGAGCTGGAAACACCATATATTTT
TRBV7-2	.	.	TRBJ1-6	CASSLRPPGSNSPLHF	TGTGCCAGCAGCTTACGGCCCCCGGGGTCTAATTCACCCCTCCACTTT
TRBV11-2	.	once	TRBJ1-2	CASSLTGYPYGYTF	TGTGCCAGCAGCTTAACAGGGTATCCGTATGGCTACACCTTC
TRBV18	TRBD1	.	TRBJ1-2	CASSPGQVNYGYTF	TGTGCCAGCTCACCGGGACAGGTGAACTATGGCTACACCTTC
TRBV6-5	.	.	TRBJ1-2	CASYRARGYGYTF	TGTGCCAGTTACAGGGCCCGGGGCTATGGCTACACCTTC
TRBV7-9	TRBD1	.	TRBJ1-2	CASSIRTGVGYTF	TGTGCCAGCAGCATTCGGACAGGGGTTGGCTACACCTTC
TRBV10-3	.	.	TRBJ2-7	CAISESGRTASYEQYF	TGTGCCATCAGTGAGTCGGGTAGAACAGCCTCCTACGAGCAGTACTTC
TRBV7-2	.	.	TRBJ2-2	CASSLLRQGTGELFF	TGTGCCAGCAGCTTATTGAGACAAGGCACCGGGGAGCTGTTTTTT
TRBV18	.	.	TRBJ2-5	CASSPPGQETQYF	TGTGCCAGCTCCCCTCCAGGCCAAGAGACCCAGTACTTC
TRBV7-2	TRBD1	few	TRBJ1-2	CASRKDRGEIYGYTF	TGTGCCAGCAGGAAGGACAGGGGAGAAATCTATGGCTACACCTTC
TRBV28	TRBD1	.	TRBJ1-1	CASSPATGAKTEAFF	TGTGCCAGCAGTCCTGCGACAGGGGCAAAGACTGAAGCTTTCTTT
TRBV28	.	.	TRBJ2-5	CASTKGGALQETQYF	TGTGCCAGCACCAAGGGGGGGGCCCTCCAAGAGACCCAGTACTTC
TRBV10-3	.	.	TRBJ1-2	CAIRGETGSGYTF	TGTGCCATCAGGGGTGAAACAGGGTCTGGCTACACCTTC
TRBV2	.	.	TRBJ1-1	CASSGRRATEAFF	TGTGCCAGCAGTGGGCGCAGGGCCACTGAAGCTTTCTTT
TRBV5-1	.	.	TRBJ2-3	CASKARQYSTDTQYF	TGCGCCAGCAAGGCGCGGCAGTATAGCACAGATACGCAGTATTTT
TRBV3-1/TRBV3-2	.	.	TRBJ2-7	CASSQVQVAEQYF	TGTGCCAGCAGCCAAGTACAGGTCGCCGAGCAGTACTTC
TRBV28	TRBD1	.	TRBJ1-5	CASRDRGRQPQHF	TGTGCCAGCAGGGACAGGGGGCGACAGCCCCAGCATTTT
TRBV5-4	.	.	TRBJ1-2	CASSFPGVDGYTF	TGTGCCAGCAGCTTCCCAGGGGTAGATGGCTACACCTTC
TRBV7-7	.	once	TRBJ1-4	CASSTSLNEKLFF	TGTGCTAGCAGCACTAGCCTCAACGAAAAACTGTTTTTT
TRBV28	.	.	TRBJ1-2	CASRSKFRSTNYGYTF	TGTGCCAGCAGGTCCAAATTCCGCAGTACTAACTATGGCTACACCTTC
TRBV19	TRBD1	.	TRBJ1-6	CASGDSPGRPPFF	TGTGCCAGCGGGGACAGCCCCGGGCGTCCTCCCTTTTTT
TRBV5-1	.	.	TRBJ1-5	CASSLGGIREPQHF	TGCGCCAGCAGCCTGGGAGGCATTCGGGAGCCCCAGCATTTT
TRBV2	TRBD2	.	TRBJ2-2	CASSRTSGNTGELFF	TGTGCCAGCAGTCGGACTAGCGGGAACACCGGGGAGCTGTTTTTT
TRBV27	TRBD1	.	TRBJ1-1	CASSRDRGFRNTEAFF	TGTGCCAGCAGCCGGGACAGGGGGTTTCGGAACACTGAAGCTTTCTTT
TRBV9	TRBD1	once	TRBJ2-2	CASSVGQGLTGELFF	TGTGCCAGCAGCGTAGGACAGGGTTTAACCGGGGAGCTGTTTTTT
TRBV11-2	TRBD1	.	TRBJ1-4	CASSLRQGLRKLFF	TGTGCCAGCAGCTTACGACAGGGGCTTCGAAAACTGTTTTTT
TRBV2	.	few	TRBJ1-4	CASSAQGYEKLFF	TGTGCCAGCAGTGCGCAGGGCTATGAAAAACTGTTTTTT
TRBV4-2	.	.	TRBJ2-5	CASSQDQRGSQETQYF	TGTGCCAGCAGCCAAGATCAGAGGGGGAGCCAAGAGACCCAGTACTTC
TRBV5-1	TRBD1	.	TRBJ2-5	CASSLDRGNWETQYF	TGCGCCAGCAGCTTGGACAGGGGGAATTGGGAGACCCAGTACTTC
TRBV18	.	few	TRBJ2-1	CASSPGTLYNEQFF	TGTGCCAGCTCACCCGGGACTTTATACAATGAGCAGTTCTTC